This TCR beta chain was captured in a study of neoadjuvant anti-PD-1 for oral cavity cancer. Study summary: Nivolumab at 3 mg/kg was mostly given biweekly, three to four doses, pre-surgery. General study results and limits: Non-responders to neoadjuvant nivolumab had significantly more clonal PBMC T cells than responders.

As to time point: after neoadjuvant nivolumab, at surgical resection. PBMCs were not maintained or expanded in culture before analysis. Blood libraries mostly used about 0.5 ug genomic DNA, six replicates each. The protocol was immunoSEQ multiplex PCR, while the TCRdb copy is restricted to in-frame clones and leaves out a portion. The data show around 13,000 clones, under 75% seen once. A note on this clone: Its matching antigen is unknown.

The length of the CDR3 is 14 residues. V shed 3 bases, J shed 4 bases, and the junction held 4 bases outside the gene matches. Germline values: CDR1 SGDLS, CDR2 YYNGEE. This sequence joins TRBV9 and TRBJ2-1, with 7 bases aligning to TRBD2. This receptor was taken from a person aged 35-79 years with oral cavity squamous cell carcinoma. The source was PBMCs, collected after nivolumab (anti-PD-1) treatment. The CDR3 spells CASSGLAEYNEQFF. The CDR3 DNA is TGTGCCAGCAGCGGCCTAGCGGAGTACAATGAGCAGTTCTTC.